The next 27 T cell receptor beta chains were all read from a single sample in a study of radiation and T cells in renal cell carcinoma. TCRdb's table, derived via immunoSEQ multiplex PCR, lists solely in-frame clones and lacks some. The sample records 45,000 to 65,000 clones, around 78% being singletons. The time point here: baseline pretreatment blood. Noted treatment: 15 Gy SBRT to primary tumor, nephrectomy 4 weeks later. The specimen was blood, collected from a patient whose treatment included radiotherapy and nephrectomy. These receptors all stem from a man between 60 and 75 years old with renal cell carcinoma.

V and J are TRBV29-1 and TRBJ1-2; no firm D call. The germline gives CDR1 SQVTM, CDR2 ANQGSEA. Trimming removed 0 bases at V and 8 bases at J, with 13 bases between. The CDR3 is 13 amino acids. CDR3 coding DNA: TGCAGCGTTGAAGATCTACACCGCGGGGGCTACACCTTC. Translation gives CSVEDLHRGGYTF. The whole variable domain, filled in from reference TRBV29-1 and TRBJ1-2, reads SAVISQKPSRDICQRGTSLTIQCQVDSQVTMMFWYRQQPGQSLTLIATANQGSEATYESGFVIDKFPISRPNLTFSTLTVSNMSPEDSSIYLCSVEDLHRGGYTFGSGTRLTVV.

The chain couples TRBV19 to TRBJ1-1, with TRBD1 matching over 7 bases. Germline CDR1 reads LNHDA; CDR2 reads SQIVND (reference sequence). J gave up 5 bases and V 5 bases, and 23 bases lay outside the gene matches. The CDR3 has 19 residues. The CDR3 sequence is CASSSNVGRGSAGVTEAFF. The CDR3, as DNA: TGTGCCAGTAGTTCGAACGTGGGCAGGGGGTCGGCGGGGGTTACTGAAGCTTTCTTT. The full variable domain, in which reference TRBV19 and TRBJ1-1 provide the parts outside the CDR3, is DGGITQSPKYLFRKEGQNVTLSCEQNLNHDAMYWYRQDPGQGLRLIYYSQIVNDFQKGDIAEGYSVSREKKESFPLTVTSAQKNPTAFYLCASSSNVGRGSAGVTEAFFGQGTRLTVV.

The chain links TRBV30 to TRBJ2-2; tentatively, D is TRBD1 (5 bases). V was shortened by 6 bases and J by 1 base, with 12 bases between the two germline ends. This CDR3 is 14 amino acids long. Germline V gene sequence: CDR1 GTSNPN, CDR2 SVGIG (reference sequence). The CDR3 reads CACPQGWNTGELFF. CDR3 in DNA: TGTGCCTGCCCCCAGGGCTGGAACACCGGGGAGCTGTTTTTT.

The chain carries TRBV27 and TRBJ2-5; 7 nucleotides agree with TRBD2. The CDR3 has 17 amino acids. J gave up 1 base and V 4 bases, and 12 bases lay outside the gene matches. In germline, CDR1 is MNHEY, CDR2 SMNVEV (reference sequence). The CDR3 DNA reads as TGTGCCAGCAGTTCCCCTTCCTCAGCGGGGTTCCAAGAGACCCAGTACTTC. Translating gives CASSSPSSAGFQETQYF.

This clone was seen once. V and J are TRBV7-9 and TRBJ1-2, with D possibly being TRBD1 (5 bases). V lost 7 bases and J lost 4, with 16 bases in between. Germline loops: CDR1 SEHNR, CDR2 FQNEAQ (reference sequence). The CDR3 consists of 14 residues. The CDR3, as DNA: TGTGCCAGCACTAAGGACAAACTCGGCTATGGCTACACCTTC. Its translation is CASTKDKLGYGYTF. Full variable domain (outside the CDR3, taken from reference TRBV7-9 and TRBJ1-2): DTGVSQNPRHKITKRGQNVTFRCDPISEHNRLYWYRQTLGQGPEFLTYFQNEAQLEKSRLLSDRFSAERPKGSFSTLEIQRTEQGDSAMYLCASTKDKLGYGYTFGSGTRLTVV.

The DNA for the CDR3 is TGTGCCAGCAGTTACTCACGGGGGGTGAGGACTGAAGCTTTCTTT. Its translation is CASSYSRGVRTEAFF. The V and J genes are TRBV6-6 and TRBJ1-1, with a weak D call TRBD1 (5 bases). CDR3 length: 15 amino acids. The V and J ends lost 0 bases and 5 bases respectively, with 13 bases between them. Germline V CDR1 and CDR2: MNHNY, SVGAGI (reference sequence).

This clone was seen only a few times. In DNA form, the CDR3 reads TGTGCCAGCAGTACTAGCGGGAGCACAGATACGCAGTATTTT. Translation: CASSTSGSTDTQYF. The chain has TRBV6-4 and TRBJ2-3, with 9 bases fitting TRBD2. The V gene's germline CDR1 is MRHNA and CDR2 SNTAGT. The CDR3 runs 14 residues. V was pared by 5 bases and J by 0 bases, with 0 bases of the junction left unmatched.

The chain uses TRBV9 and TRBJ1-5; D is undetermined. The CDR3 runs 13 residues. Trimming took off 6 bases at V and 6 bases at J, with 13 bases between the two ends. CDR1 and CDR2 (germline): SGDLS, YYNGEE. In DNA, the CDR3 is TGTGCCAGCACCGGCTTCGGGGTTCAGCCCCAGCATTTT. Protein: CASTGFGVQPQHF.

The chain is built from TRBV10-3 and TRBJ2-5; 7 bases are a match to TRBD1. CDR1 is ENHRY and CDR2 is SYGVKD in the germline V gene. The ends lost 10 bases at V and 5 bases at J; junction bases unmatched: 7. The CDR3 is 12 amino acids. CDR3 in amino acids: CATQGVTETQYF. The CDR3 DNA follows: TGTGCCACCCAGGGGGTCACGGAGACCCAGTACTTC.

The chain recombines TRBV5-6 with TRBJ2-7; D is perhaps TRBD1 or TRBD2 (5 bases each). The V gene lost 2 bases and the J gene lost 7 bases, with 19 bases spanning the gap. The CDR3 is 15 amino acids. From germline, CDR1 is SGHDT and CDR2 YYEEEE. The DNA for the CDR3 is TGTGCCAGCAGCTTCGCGCTTAGAGGGGTTGAGGAGCAGTACGTC. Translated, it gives CASSFALRGVEEQYV.

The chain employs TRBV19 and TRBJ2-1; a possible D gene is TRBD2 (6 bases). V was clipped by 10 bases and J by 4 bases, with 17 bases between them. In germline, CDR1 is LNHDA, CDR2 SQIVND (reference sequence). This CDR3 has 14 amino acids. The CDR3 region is CATTRGGGYNEQFF. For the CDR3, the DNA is TGTGCCACCACCCGAGGTGGGGGGTACAATGAGCAGTTCTTC.

The CDR3 spells CASSRLPSGGGNSPLHF. The CDR3 region has the DNA TGTGCCAGCAGCCGCTTGCCTTCAGGGGGCGGCAATTCACCCCTCCACTTT. This chain links TRBV7-2 with TRBJ1-6; 8 nucleotides align to TRBD1. The CDR3 loop spans 17 amino acids. The V segment lost 5 bases and the J segment 7 bases; nucleotides outside the gene matches: 13. Germline V gene data show CDR1 as SGHTA and CDR2 as FQGNSA.

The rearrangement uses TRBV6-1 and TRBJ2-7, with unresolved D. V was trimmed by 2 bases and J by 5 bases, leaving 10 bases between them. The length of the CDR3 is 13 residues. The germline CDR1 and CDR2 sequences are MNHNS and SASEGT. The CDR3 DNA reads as TGTGCCAGCAGTGAATCCTTCCCTGACGAGCAGTACTTC. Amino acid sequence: CASSESFPDEQYF.

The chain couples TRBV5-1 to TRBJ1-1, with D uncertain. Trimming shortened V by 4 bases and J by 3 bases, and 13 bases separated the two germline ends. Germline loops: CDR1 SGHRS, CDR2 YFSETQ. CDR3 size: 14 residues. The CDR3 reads CASSPRGRDTEAFF. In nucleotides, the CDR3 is TGCGCCAGCAGCCCACGGGGTCGGGACACTGAAGCTTTCTTT.

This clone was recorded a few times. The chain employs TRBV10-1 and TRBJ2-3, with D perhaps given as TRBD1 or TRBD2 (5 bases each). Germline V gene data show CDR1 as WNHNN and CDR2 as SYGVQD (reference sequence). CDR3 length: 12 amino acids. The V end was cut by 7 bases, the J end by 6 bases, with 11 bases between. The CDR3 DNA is TGCGCCAGCATGGGGGAAGGGGATACGCAGTATTTT. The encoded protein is CASMGEGDTQYF.

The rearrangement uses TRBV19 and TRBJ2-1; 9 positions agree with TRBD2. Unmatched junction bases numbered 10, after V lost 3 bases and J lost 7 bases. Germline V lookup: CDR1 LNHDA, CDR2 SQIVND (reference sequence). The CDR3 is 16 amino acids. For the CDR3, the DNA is TGTGCCAGTAGTATTAGCGGGGGTGATGTGGGGAATGAGCAGTTCTTC. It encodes CASSISGGDVGNEQFF. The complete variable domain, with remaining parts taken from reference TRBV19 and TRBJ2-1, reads DGGITQSPKYLFRKEGQNVTLSCEQNLNHDAMYWYRQDPGQGLRLIYYSQIVNDFQKGDIAEGYSVSREKKESFPLTVTSAQKNPTAFYLCASSISGGDVGNEQFFGPGTRLTVL.

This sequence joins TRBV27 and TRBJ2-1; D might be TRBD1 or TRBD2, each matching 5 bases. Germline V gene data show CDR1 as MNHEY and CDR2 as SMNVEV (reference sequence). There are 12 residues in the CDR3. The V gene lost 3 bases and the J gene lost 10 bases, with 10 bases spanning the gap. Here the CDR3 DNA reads TGTGCCAGCAGTTTCCAGGGAGCGGAGCAGTTCTTC. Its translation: CASSFQGAEQFF.

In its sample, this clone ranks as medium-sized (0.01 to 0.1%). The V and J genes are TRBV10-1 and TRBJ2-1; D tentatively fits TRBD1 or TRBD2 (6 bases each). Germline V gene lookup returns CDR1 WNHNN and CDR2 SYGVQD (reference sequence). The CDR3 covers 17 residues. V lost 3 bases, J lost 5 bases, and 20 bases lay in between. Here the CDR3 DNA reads TGCGCCAGCAGTGATGTCCGAGGGGGACTTAGGGACAATGAGCAGTTCTTC. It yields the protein CASSDVRGGLRDNEQFF.

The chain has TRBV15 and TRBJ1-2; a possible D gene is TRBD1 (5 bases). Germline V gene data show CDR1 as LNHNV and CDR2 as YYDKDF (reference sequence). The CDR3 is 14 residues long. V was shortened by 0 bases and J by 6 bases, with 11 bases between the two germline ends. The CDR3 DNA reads TGTGCCACCAGCAGAGAGCAGGGCGCGGATGGCTACACCTTC. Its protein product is CATSREQGADGYTF.

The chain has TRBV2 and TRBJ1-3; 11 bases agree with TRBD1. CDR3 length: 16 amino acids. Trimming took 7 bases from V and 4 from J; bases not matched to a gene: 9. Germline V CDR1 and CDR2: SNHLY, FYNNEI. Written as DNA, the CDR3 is TGTGCCAGCATTTCTGGACAGGGGGCGTCCGGAAACACCATATATTTT. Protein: CASISGQGASGNTIYF.

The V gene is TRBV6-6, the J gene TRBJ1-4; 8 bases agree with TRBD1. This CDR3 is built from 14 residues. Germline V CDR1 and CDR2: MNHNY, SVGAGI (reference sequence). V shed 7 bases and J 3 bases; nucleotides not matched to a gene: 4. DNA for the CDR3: TGTGCCAGCAACCCGGACAGGGCTAATGAAAAACTGTTTTTT. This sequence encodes CASNPDRANEKLFF.

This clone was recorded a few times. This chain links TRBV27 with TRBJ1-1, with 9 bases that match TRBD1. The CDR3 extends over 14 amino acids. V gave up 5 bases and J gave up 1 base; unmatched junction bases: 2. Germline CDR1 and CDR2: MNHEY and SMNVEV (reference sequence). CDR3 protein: CASSPGQGNTEAFF. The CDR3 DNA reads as TGTGCCAGCAGTCCGGGACAGGGGAACACTGAAGCTTTCTTT.

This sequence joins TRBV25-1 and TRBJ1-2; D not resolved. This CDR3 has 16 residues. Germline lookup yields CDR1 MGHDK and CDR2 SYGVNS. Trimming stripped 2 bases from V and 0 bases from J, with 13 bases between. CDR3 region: CASSEDFGSSNYGYTF. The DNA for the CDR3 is TGTGCCAGCAGTGAAGATTTTGGCAGTTCTAACTATGGCTACACCTTC.

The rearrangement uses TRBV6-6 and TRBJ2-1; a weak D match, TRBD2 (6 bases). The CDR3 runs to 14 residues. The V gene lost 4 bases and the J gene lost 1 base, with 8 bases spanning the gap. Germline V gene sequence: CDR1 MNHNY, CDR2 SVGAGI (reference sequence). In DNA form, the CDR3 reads TGTGCCAGCAGTTTAGCGGAATCCTACAATGAGCAGTTCTTC. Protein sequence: CASSLAESYNEQFF.

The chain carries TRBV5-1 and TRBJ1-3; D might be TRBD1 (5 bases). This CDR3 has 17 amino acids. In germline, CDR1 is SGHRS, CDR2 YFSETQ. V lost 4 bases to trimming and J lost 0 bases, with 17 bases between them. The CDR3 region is CASSTSGGRDSGNTIYF. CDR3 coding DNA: TGCGCCAGCAGCACCTCGGGGGGTCGGGACTCTGGAAACACCATATATTTT.

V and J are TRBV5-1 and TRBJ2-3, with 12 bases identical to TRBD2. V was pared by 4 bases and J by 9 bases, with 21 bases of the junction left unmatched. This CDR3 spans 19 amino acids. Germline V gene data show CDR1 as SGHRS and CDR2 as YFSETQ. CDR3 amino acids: CASSGTSGGQLRASYTQYF. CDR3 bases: TGCGCCAGCAGCGGAACTAGCGGGGGGCAGCTACGGGCCTCTTACACGCAGTATTTT.

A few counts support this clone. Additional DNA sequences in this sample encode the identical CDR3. CDR3 in amino acids: CASSGVTNEKLFF. The DNA for the CDR3 is TGCGCCAGCTCCGGAGTTACTAATGAAAAACTGTTTTTT. The gene calls are TRBV5-1 and TRBJ1-4; D remains ambiguous. This CDR3 is built from 13 residues. The germline V gene has CDR1 SGHRS and CDR2 YFSETQ. Trimming stripped 7 bases from V and 2 bases from J, with 9 bases between.